Each of the 10 T cell receptor beta chains below was sequenced from the same sample in a study of post-analysis software for immune sequencing data. Study-wide results and caveats: TRBV5-6, TRBV5-1 and TRBV20-1 were among five TRBV segments more frequent in patients than controls.

These receptors are not linked to any known antigen. The authors incorporated unique molecular identifiers into the TCR beta cDNA libraries. MiXCR, applied by TCRdb to the PCR reads, yields one record per CDR3 protein. In the table there are approximately 440,000 distinct CDR3 sequences, roughly 46% of which are singletons. Sequenced: blood. These receptors were obtained from a girl aged 5-17 years with multiple sclerosis.

The V call is TRBV7-2, the J call TRBJ1-5, with 7 positions matching TRBD1. This CDR3 spans 15 amino acids. V lost 5 bases to trimming and J lost 3 bases; unmatched junction nucleotides: 7. The germline V gene encodes CDR1 SGHTA and CDR2 FQGNSA. The CDR3 region has the DNA TGTGCCAGCAGCCTCCGGACAGGCTTCAATCAGCCCCAGCATTTT. It specifies CASSLRTGFNQPQHF.

The chain is built from TRBV5-8 and TRBJ2-5; 10 bases fit TRBD1. The end of the DNA aligns better with TRBJ2-7, so the J call may be wrong. The CDR3 is 17 amino acids. Germline assignment: CDR1 SGHTS and CDR2 YDEGEE. The CDR3 nucleotides are TGTGCCAGCAGATTCGTTTTATTGGGGACAGGGGTACACGAGCAGTACTTC. Protein sequence: CASRFVLLGTGVHEQYF.

This clonotype was found a few times. The chain employs TRBV5-1 and TRBJ2-7; 11 bases line up with TRBD1. V gave up 4 bases and J gave up 5 bases; unmatched junction bases: 11. This CDR3 comprises 16 residues. Germline CDR1 reads SGHRS; CDR2 reads YFSETQ. CDR3 residues: CASSPSGTGGVHEQYF. The CDR3 nucleotides read TGCGCCAGCAGCCCATCAGGGACAGGGGGAGTCCACGAGCAGTACTTC.

This clonotype was observed a few times. The CDR3 nucleotides read TGCAGTGCTCAATCCCGGGACAGGTACTACGAGCAGTACTTC. This encodes CSAQSRDRYYEQYF. The V gene is TRBV20-1, the J gene TRBJ2-7, with 8 bases matching TRBD1. CDR1 DFQATT and CDR2 SNEGSKA come from the germline V gene (reference sequence). The CDR3 contains 14 residues. V gave up 5 bases and J gave up 3 bases; unmatched junction bases: 9.

This sequence joins TRBV6-6 and TRBJ1-1; 7 nucleotides match TRBD1. The germline V gene has CDR1 MNHNY and CDR2 SVGAGI (reference sequence). CDR3 length: 14 residues. Trimming at V came to 6 bases and at J to 5 bases, leaving 9 bases not matched to a gene. As DNA, the CDR3 is TGTGCCAGCAGGCTGACAGGGTGGAAAACTGAAGCTTTCTTT. Protein sequence: CASRLTGWKTEAFF.

The chain recombines TRBV11-2 with TRBJ1-2; D not certain. Trimming cost V 0 bases and J 5 bases, with 7 bases left between them. CDR1 is SGHAT, CDR2 FQNNGV, per germline. The CDR3 length is 13 residues. In DNA form, the CDR3 reads TGTGCCAGCAGCTTAGATACGGGTTATGGCTACACCTTC. Amino acid sequence: CASSLDTGYGYTF.

V usage is TRBV10-3 and J usage is TRBJ2-5, with 8 bases identical to TRBD1. Matching the DNA end better, TRBJ2-7 makes the J call doubtful. This CDR3 region has 15 residues. Germline values: CDR1 ENHRY, CDR2 SYGVKD. This CDR3 is CAISAGRGPPYEQYF. In DNA form, the CDR3 reads TGTGCCATCAGTGCTGGCAGGGGGCCACCCTACGAGCAGTACTTC.

The chain carries TRBV29-1 and TRBJ2-1; the D is unclear. This CDR3 region has 11 residues. V lost 4 bases and J 5 bases, leaving 6 bases between the germline ends. The germline V gene encodes CDR1 SQVTM and CDR2 ANQGSEA. CDR3 loop: CSVVLDNEQFF. The DNA of the CDR3 is TGCAGCGTTGTATTGGACAATGAGCAGTTCTTC.

The chain carries TRBV29-1 and TRBJ2-1, with 9 bases matching TRBD1. The CDR3 is 13 residues long. V shed 4 bases, J shed 7 bases, and the junction held 5 bases outside the gene matches. Germline CDR1 and CDR2: SQVTM and ANQGSEA. The CDR3 bases are TGCAGCGTTGTTGGGACAGGGTATAATGAGCAGTTCTTC. Translating gives CSVVGTGYNEQFF.

This chain connects TRBV4-1 to TRBJ2-5; D uncertain. The CDR3 has 13 amino acids. Looked up from germline, CDR1 is MGHRA and CDR2 is YSYEKL. Trimming cost V 4 bases and J 4 bases, with 10 bases left between them. CDR3 residues: CASSLTVRETQYF. The CDR3 DNA reads as TGCGCCAGCAGCCTCACCGTGCGAGAGACCCAGTACTTC.